The next 16 T cell receptor beta chains were all read from a single sample in a study of identical twins. TCRdb recomputed calls from the 5' RACE reads with MiXCR, one row per CDR3 protein. The sample includes 150,000 or so distinct CDR3 sequences, roughly 3.5% seen only once; the top ten take 8.1%. Sequenced: memory T cells sorted from blood. The receptors stem from a man younger than 35 in good health.

Ten or more counts support this clonotype. The CDR3, as DNA: TGCGCCAGCAGTCGACAGGGAGCCACTGAAGCTTTCTTT. It yields the protein CASSRQGATEAFF. The chain uses TRBV10-2 and TRBJ1-1; 7 bases are shared with TRBD1. Germline V CDR1 and CDR2: WSHSY, SAAADI. The CDR3 runs 13 residues. V lost 5 bases to trimming and J lost 4 bases; unmatched junction nucleotides: 4.

The table lists this clonotype with many counts. The chain carries TRBV7-9 and TRBJ1-2, with D possibly TRBD1 on 5 matching bases. This CDR3 spans 16 amino acids. Per germline, CDR1 SEHNR and CDR2 FQNEAQ (reference sequence). V was cut by 3 bases and J by 8 bases, with 22 bases left in between. CDR3 region: CASSFRLGTRKVGYTF. The CDR3 DNA reads TGTGCCAGCAGCTTCCGCTTAGGGACGAGGAAGGTCGGCTACACCTTC.

This clonotype has a count of ten or more. DNA for the CDR3: TGTGCCAGCAGTTTATCAAGGGTAGGCGAGCAGTACTTC. Protein sequence: CASSLSRVGEQYF. This chain links TRBV27 with TRBJ2-7, with D uncertain. CDR1 is MNHEY, CDR2 SMNVEV, per germline (reference sequence). This CDR3 spans 13 amino acids. Deletions cut 0 bases from V and 6 bases from J, with 9 bases between.

This clonotype was observed at least ten times. The chain recombines TRBV5-1 with TRBJ1-1; D not resolved. Germline V gene lookup returns CDR1 SGHRS and CDR2 YFSETQ. With 2 bases removed from V and 7 bases from J, the gap between germline ends came to 12 bases. The CDR3 consists of 13 residues. In nucleotides, the CDR3 is TGCGCCAGCAGCTTCGCGGGCGCGGGTGAAGCTTTCTTT. Amino acids: CASSFAGAGEAFF.

This clonotype was seen ten or more times. The junction departs from germline at one end; a sequencing error may be responsible. The V gene is TRBV10-2, the J gene TRBJ1-5, with 9 bases identical to TRBD1. The CDR3 length is 15 residues. Germline values: CDR1 WSHSY, CDR2 SAAADI. The CDR3 here is CASRYGQGSSQPQHF. The DNA for the CDR3 is TGCGCCAGCAGATACGGACAGGGGAGCAGTCAGCCCCAGCATTTT.

This clonotype was observed many times. The J gene is TRBJ2-5, the V gene TRBV2, with TRBD2 matching over 13 bases. The germline CDR1 and CDR2 sequences are SNHLY and FYNNEI. CDR3 length: 16 residues. V was clipped by 6 bases and J by 7 bases; unmatched bases: 11. This CDR3 reads CASSGTSGEILGTQYF. The CDR3 region has the DNA TGTGCCAGCAGCGGGACTAGCGGGGAGATCTTGGGGACCCAGTACTTC.

This clonotype was seen many times. This sequence joins TRBV5-1 and TRBJ1-4; 7 nucleotides agree with TRBD1. Germline CDR1 and CDR2: SGHRS and YFSETQ. The CDR3 length is 14 residues. The trim removed 2 bases at V and 4 bases at J, leaving 2 bases unmatched. The CDR3 here is CASSLRQGNEKLFF. The CDR3 DNA follows: TGCGCCAGCAGCTTACGACAGGGTAATGAAAAACTGTTTTTT.

This clonotype was seen at least ten times. The rearrangement uses TRBV30 and TRBJ2-3; possible D gene TRBD1, 5 bases. The CDR3 has 15 amino acids. V gave up 4 bases and J gave up 5 bases, with 19 bases separating them. Germline V gene data show CDR1 as GTSNPN and CDR2 as SVGIG (reference sequence). The CDR3 DNA sequence: TGTGCCTGGACCTGGGGCGGAATAAAGGAAGATACGCAGTATTTT. Translation gives CAWTWGGIKEDTQYF.

There are many counts of this clonotype. The chain uses TRBV5-6 and TRBJ2-1; the match to TRBD2 covers 7 bases. There are 11 residues in the CDR3. The germline V gene has CDR1 SGHDT and CDR2 YYEEEE. J lost 10 bases, V lost 2 bases, and 0 bases had no gene match. The CDR3 is CASSFGGEQFF. The DNA of the CDR3 is TGTGCCAGCAGCTTCGGGGGGGAGCAGTTCTTC.

This clonotype was counted many times. The V and J genes are TRBV5-4 and TRBJ2-5, with 11 positions matching TRBD1. The CDR3 is 16 amino acids. The V segment lost 4 bases and the J segment 1 base; nucleotides outside the gene matches: 6. Per the germline V gene, CDR1 is SGHNT and CDR2 is YYREEE (reference sequence). The CDR3 DNA reads TGTGCCAGCAGCGAAGGACAGGGGGCGATCCAAGAGACCCAGTACTTC. Its protein is CASSEGQGAIQETQYF.

Notes on this clonotype: A much more abundant neighbour one base away suggests this may be a read error. The CDR3 region has the DNA TGCGACAGCAGCTTTGACGGGGGCGAGGCCTACGAGCAGTACTTC. It is translated as CDSSFDGGEAYEQYF. The V and J genes are TRBV5-1 and TRBJ2-7; possibly TRBD1 or TRBD2 for D (6 bases each). There are 15 residues in the CDR3. Germline V lookup: CDR1 SGHRS, CDR2 YFSETQ.

This clonotype was seen at least ten times. This chain links TRBV6-1 with TRBJ2-3, with D unresolved. From germline, CDR1 is MNHNS and CDR2 SASEGT. Trimming removed 3 bases from V and 3 bases from J, with 16 bases in between. This CDR3 has 16 residues. CDR3 DNA: TGTGCCAGCAGTGAGGTTTACGGTCAAGTGACAGATACGCAGTATTTT. Its protein is CASSEVYGQVTDTQYF.

This clonotype was seen ten or more times. J is TRBJ2-7 and V is TRBV25-1, with no clear D. The CDR3 has 11 amino acids. The germline V gene has CDR1 MGHDK and CDR2 SYGVNS. V was shortened by 8 bases and J by 5 bases, with 10 bases between the two germline ends. CDR3 amino acids: CASGGVHEQYF. DNA of the CDR3: TGTGCCAGCGGTGGGGTCCACGAGCAGTACTTC.

In this sample, this clonotype turned up once. The DNA of the CDR3 is TGTGCCTGGAGTGCAATAGATACGCAGTATTTT. Encoded protein: CAWSAIDTQYF. The chain has TRBV30 and TRBJ2-3; D unresolved. Trimming pared 1 base from V and 5 bases from J, leaving 4 bases between. The CDR3 is 11 residues long. The germline CDR1 and CDR2 sequences are GTSNPN and SVGIG (reference sequence).

This clonotype was recorded many times. The chain recombines TRBV20-1 with TRBJ2-1; 14 bases match TRBD2. The CDR3 totals 15 residues. CDR1 and CDR2 from the germline V gene are DFQATT and SNEGSKA (reference sequence). Trimming removed 3 bases from V and 12 bases from J; junction bases left unmatched: 10. The CDR3 loop is CSASPTSGRALVQFF. The CDR3 DNA reads as TGCAGTGCTAGTCCGACTAGCGGGAGGGCCTTGGTGCAGTTCTTC.

The sample holds many counts of this clonotype. The chain is built from TRBV30 and TRBJ2-4; the D gene is possibly TRBD1 (6 bases). Trimming cost V 5 bases and J 0 bases, with 8 bases left between them. CDR1 GTSNPN and CDR2 SVGIG come from the germline V gene (reference sequence). The CDR3 totals 13 residues. For the CDR3, the DNA is TGTGCCTGGGAGACAGGAGCCAAAAACATTCAGTACTTC. Translated: CAWETGAKNIQYF. The variable domain in full, with the rest retrieved from reference TRBV30 and TRBJ2-4, is SQTIHQWPATLVQPVGSPLSLECTVEGTSNPNLYWYRQAAGRGLQLLFYSVGIGQISSEVPQNLSASRPQDRQFILSSKKLLLSDSGFYLCAWETGAKNIQYFGAGTRLSVL.